The 10 T cell receptor beta chains given below trace back to one sample, sequenced in a study of graft-versus-host responses after intestinal transplantation. Produced via immunoSEQ multiplex PCR; TCRdb's table is partial and in-frame only. The data hold approximately 100,000 clones, with roughly 86% observed a single time. The sequencing used PBMCs, collected 255 days after intestinal transplant. These receptors originate from a human patient who received an intestinal transplant, so some T cells may come from the graft donor.

The chain has TRBV6-6 and TRBJ1-5; D is unclear. V dropped 5 bases and J dropped 2 bases, with 13 bases sitting between them. The CDR3 length is 15 residues. Per germline, CDR1 MNHNY and CDR2 SVGAGI (reference sequence). CDR3 protein: CASSDPLGRNQPQHF. The CDR3 DNA reads TGTGCCAGCAGTGACCCCTTGGGCCGCAATCAGCCCCAGCATTTT.

This clone was counted only a few times. The rearrangement joins TRBV18 to TRBJ2-7; 8 bases agree with TRBD1. Germline CDR1 is KGHSH and CDR2 is LQKENI. V lost 2 bases to trimming and J lost 4 bases; unmatched junction nucleotides: 10. The CDR3 totals 16 residues. The CDR3 is CASSPMAPGGLYEQYF. The CDR3 coding sequence is TGTGCCAGCTCACCAATGGCGCCAGGGGGCTTGTACGAGCAGTACTTC.

The chain is built from TRBV18 and TRBJ2-7; D possibly corresponds to TRBD1 (5 bases). With 0 bases removed from V and 2 bases from J, the gap between germline ends came to 11 bases. The germline CDR1 and CDR2 sequences are KGHSH and LQKENI. CDR3 size: 15 residues. In DNA, the CDR3 is TGTGCCAGCTCACCACCCGCAGACAGAGCCTACGAGCAGTACGTC. Translating it yields CASSPPADRAYEQYV.

The sample holds a few counts of this clone. V gene TRBV7-9 combines with J gene TRBJ1-4, with TRBD1 matching 9 bases. V lost 6 bases and J lost 16; bases outside the gene matches: 9. CDR3 size: 12 residues. CDR1 is SEHNR, CDR2 FQNEAQ, per germline (reference sequence). CDR3 residues: CASSLGDRVPFF. For the CDR3, the DNA is TGTGCCAGCAGTCTGGGGGACAGGGTTCCGTTTTTT.

The chain joins TRBV29-1 to TRBJ2-5; maybe TRBD1 (5 bases). This CDR3 region has 13 residues. Trimming took off 4 bases at V and 2 bases at J, with 11 bases between the two ends. Germline loops: CDR1 SQVTM, CDR2 ANQGSEA. The CDR3 DNA reads as TGCAGCGTTGCCAGGGCACCACAAGAGACCCAGTACTTC. Its protein product is CSVARAPQETQYF.

This CDR3 is CASRPRGMGSYEQYF. In DNA form, the CDR3 reads TGTGCCAGCAGACCTAGGGGAATGGGCTCCTACGAGCAGTACTTC. J is TRBJ2-7 and V is TRBV28; D may be TRBD1 (5 bases). V lost 6 bases and J lost 0, with 15 bases in between. Germline loops: CDR1 MDHEN, CDR2 SYDVKM. The CDR3 is made up of 15 amino acids. The whole variable domain, remainder taken from reference TRBV28 and TRBJ2-7, is DVKVTQSSRYLVKRTGEKVFLECVQDMDHENMFWYRQDPGLGLRLIYFSYDVKMKEKGDIPEGYSVSREKKERFSLILESASTNQTSMYLCASRPRGMGSYEQYFGPGTRLTVT.

The chain couples TRBV30 to TRBJ1-3, with D possibly TRBD1 on 5 matching bases. V was clipped by 3 bases and J by 0 bases, with 12 bases between them. This CDR3 is 15 amino acids long. Germline CDR1 and CDR2: GTSNPN and SVGIG (reference sequence). The CDR3 loop is CAWRVGVGSGNTIYF. CDR3 coding DNA: TGTGCCTGGAGAGTGGGGGTGGGCTCTGGAAACACCATATATTTT.

The chain carries TRBV11-3 and TRBJ1-1; weak D call: TRBD1 (5 bases). V lost 6 bases to trimming and J lost 10 bases, with 18 bases between them. The CDR3 contains 13 residues. Germline-derived CDR1 and CDR2 are SGHNT and YENEEA. In DNA, the CDR3 is TGTGCCAGCAGTCCCGCCCCGGGACTGAGAGCTTTCTTT. Protein product: CASSPAPGLRAFF.

This clone was detected only once. The chain links TRBV2 to TRBJ2-3; D gene unclear. The CDR3 is 15 residues long. Per germline, CDR1 SNHLY and CDR2 FYNNEI. With 6 bases removed from V and 4 bases from J, the gap between germline ends came to 17 bases. The CDR3 sequence: CASSDNPGRADTQYF. Here the CDR3 DNA reads TGTGCCAGCAGCGATAACCCGGGTAGGGCAGATACGCAGTATTTT.

V is TRBV7-3 and J is TRBJ2-7; D uncertain. The ends were cut back, 2 bases at V and 0 bases at J, with 5 bases in the middle. Germline values: CDR1 SGHTA, CDR2 FQGTGA. The CDR3 loop spans 13 amino acids. CDR3 sequence (DNA): TGTGCCAGCAGCTTAGAGAGCTCCTACGAGCAGTACTTC. This codes for CASSLESSYEQYF.